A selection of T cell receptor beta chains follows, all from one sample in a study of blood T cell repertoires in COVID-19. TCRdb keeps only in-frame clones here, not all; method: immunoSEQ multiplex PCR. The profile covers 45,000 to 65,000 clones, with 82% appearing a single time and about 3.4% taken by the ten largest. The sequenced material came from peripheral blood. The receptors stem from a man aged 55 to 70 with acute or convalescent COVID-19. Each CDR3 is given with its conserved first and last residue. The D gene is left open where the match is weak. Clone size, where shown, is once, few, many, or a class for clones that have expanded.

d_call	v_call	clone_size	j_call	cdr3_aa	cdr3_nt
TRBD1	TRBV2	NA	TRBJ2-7	CASSRWGTGGAHEQYF	TGTGCCAGCAGTAGATGGGGGACAGGGGGCGCCCACGAGCAGTACTTC
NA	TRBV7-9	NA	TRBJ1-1	CASSLAEGANTEAFF	TGTGCCAGCAGCTTAGCGGAAGGGGCCAACACTGAAGCTTTCTTT
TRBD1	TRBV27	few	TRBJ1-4	CASSLDRGRGEKLFF	TGTGCCAGCAGTCTCGACAGGGGGCGCGGGGAAAAACTGTTTTTT
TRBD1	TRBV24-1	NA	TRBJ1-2	CATSRTGAPNYGYTF	TGTGCCACCAGTCGGACAGGGGCCCCTAACTATGGCTACACCTTC
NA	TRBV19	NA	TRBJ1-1	CASNLAPTGRGNTEAFF	TGTGCCAGTAACCTCGCTCCAACAGGGAGAGGGAACACTGAAGCTTTCTTT
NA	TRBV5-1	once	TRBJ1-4	CASRVAPNEKLFF	TGCGCCAGCAGAGTGGCCCCAAATGAAAAACTGTTTTTT
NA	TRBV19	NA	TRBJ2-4	CASSPFAGPKNIQYF	TGTGCCAGTAGCCCGTTTGCGGGGCCCAAAAACATTCAGTACTTC
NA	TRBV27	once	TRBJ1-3	CASRSGGSGNTIYF	TGTGCCAGCAGATCGGGAGGGTCTGGAAACACCATATATTTT
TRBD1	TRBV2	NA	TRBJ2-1	CASSRDRGNNEQFF	TGTGCCAGCAGCCGGGACAGGGGGAACAATGAGCAGTTCTTC
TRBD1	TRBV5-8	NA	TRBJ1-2	CASSLDRTGGHTF	TGTGCCAGCAGCTTGGACCGGACAGGGGGACACACCTTC
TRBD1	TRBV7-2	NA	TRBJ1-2	CASSAHQGGGYTF	TGTGCCAGCAGCGCCCACCAGGGGGGCGGCTACACCTTC
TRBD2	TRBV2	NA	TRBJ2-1	CASSDGGGASNEQFF	TGTGCCAGCAGTGATGGCGGGGGGGCCTCCAATGAGCAGTTCTTC
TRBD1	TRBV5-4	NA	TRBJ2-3	CASSSGQGTDTQYF	TGTGCCAGCAGTTCGGGACAGGGCACAGATACGCAGTATTTT
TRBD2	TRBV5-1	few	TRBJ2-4	CASSLEAGGGQYF	TGCGCCAGCAGCTTGGAGGCGGGGGGCGGTCAGTACTTC
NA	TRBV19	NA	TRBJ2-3	CASSRVITDTQYF	TGTGCCAGTAGCAGGGTCATCACAGATACGCAGTATTTT
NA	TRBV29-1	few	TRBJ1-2	CSVALEYGYTF	TGCAGCGTTGCCCTCGAGTATGGCTACACCTTC
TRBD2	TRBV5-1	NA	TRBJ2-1	CASSLPLAGGSSYNEQFF	TGCGCCAGCAGCTTGCCACTAGCGGGGGGGAGCTCCTACAATGAGCAGTTCTTC
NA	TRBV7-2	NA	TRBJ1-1	CASSLVQNTEAFF	TGTGCCAGCAGCTTAGTCCAGAACACTGAAGCTTTCTTT
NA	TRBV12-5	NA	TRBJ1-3	CASGARGLGSGNTIYF	TGTGCTAGTGGTGCTAGGGGTCTGGGCTCTGGAAACACCATATATTTT
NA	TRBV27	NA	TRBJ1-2	CASSWGDPNYGYTF	TGTGCCAGCAGTTGGGGGGATCCTAACTATGGCTACACCTTC
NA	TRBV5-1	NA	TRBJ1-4	CASSHDRLLYPNEKLFF	TGCGCCAGCAGCCACGACAGGCTTTTATACCCTAATGAAAAACTGTTTTTT
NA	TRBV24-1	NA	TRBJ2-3	CATSDWGDSTDTQYF	TGTGCCACCAGTGATTGGGGGGACTCCACAGATACGCAGTATTTT
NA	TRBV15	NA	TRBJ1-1	CATSRDTEGNTEAFF	TGTGCCACCAGCAGAGACACAGAGGGGAACACTGAAGCTTTCTTT
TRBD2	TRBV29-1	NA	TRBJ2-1	CSGLGLAGLSGNEQFF	TGCAGCGGCCTGGGACTAGCGGGGTTGAGTGGAAATGAGCAGTTCTTC
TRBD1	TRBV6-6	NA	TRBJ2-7	CASTPRQGGYEQYF	TGTGCTAGCACCCCCCGACAGGGCGGGTACGAGCAGTACTTC
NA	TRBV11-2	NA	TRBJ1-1	CASSLSLSEAFF	TGTGCCAGCAGCTTATCTCTGTCTGAAGCTTTCTTT
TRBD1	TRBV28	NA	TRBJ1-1	CASRLTGGSEAFF	TGTGCCAGCAGACTAACAGGGGGCTCCGAAGCTTTCTTT
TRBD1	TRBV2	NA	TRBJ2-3	CASNRGNTDTQYF	TGTGCCAGCAACAGGGGTAACACAGATACGCAGTATTTT
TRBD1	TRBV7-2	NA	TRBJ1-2	CASSRNSGTGNYGYTF	TGTGCCAGCAGCCGCAATTCCGGGACAGGAAACTATGGCTACACCTTC
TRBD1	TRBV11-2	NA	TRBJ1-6	CASSPGTETSALHF	TGTGCCAGCAGCCCTGGGACAGAGACTTCGGCCCTCCACTTT
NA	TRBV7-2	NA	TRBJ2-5	CASSLGAGEQETQYF	TGTGCCAGCAGCTTAGGGGCAGGGGAACAAGAGACCCAGTACTTC
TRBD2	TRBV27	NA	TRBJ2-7	CASSLAPPRGGYEQYF	TGTGCCAGCAGTTTAGCCCCGCCGCGGGGAGGGTACGAGCAGTACTTC
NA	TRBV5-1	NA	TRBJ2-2	CASSSTGDPNTGELFF	TGCGCCAGCAGCTCCACAGGAGACCCGAACACCGGGGAGCTGTTTTTT
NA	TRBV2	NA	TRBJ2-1	CASGRLGAGGEQFF	TGTGCCAGCGGCCGCCTGGGTGCCGGCGGTGAGCAGTTCTTC
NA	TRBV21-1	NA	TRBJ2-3	CASSKERGGNRTDTQYF	TGTGCCAGCAGCAAAGAACGGGGGGGCAACCGGACAGATACGCAGTATTTT
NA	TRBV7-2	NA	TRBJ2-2	CASSLLRHSTAGELFF	TGTGCCAGCAGCTTATTGCGCCATTCAACGGCCGGGGAGCTGTTTTTT
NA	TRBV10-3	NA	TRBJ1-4	CASTGQENEKLFF	TGTGCCTCAACAGGGCAGGAGAATGAAAAACTGTTTTTT
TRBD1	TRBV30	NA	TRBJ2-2	CAWSVLTGGPGELFF	TGTGCCTGGAGTGTCCTGACAGGGGGCCCCGGGGAGCTGTTTTTT
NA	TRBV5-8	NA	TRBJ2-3	CASSPPPAGDTQYF	TGTGCCAGCAGCCCTCCCCCGGCGGGAGATACGCAGTATTTT
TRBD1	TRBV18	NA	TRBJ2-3	CASSPIGTGGDTQYF	TGTGCCAGCTCACCAATAGGGACAGGGGGCGATACGCAGTATTTT
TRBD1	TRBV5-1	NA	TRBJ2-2	CASSWTGGTGELFF	TGCGCCAGCAGCTGGACAGGGGGCACCGGGGAGCTGTTTTTT
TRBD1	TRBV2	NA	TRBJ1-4	CAAWIRGRGNEKLFF	TGTGCCGCTTGGATCAGGGGGCGGGGGAATGAAAAACTGTTTTTT
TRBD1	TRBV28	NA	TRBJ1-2	CASRPQGNYGYTF	TGTGCCAGCAGGCCACAGGGGAACTATGGCTACACCTTC
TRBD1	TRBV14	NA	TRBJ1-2	CASSQGDRGKGGYGYTF	TGTGCCAGCAGCCAGGGGGACAGGGGGAAAGGGGGCTATGGCTACACCTTC
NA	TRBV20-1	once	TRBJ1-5	CSAIDKLYSNQPQHF	TGCAGTGCTATTGACAAGCTTTATAGCAATCAGCCCCAGCATTTT
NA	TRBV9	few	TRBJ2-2	CASSVGQVGAGELFF	TGTGCCAGCAGCGTAGGACAGGTCGGGGCCGGGGAGCTGTTTTTT
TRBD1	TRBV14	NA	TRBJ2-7	CASGSSTGVSYEQYF	TGTGCCAGCGGTTCCTCGACAGGGGTCTCCTACGAGCAGTACTTC
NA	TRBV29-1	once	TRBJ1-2	CSVDDDKILYTF	TGCAGCGTTGACGACGACAAAATCCTCTACACCTTC
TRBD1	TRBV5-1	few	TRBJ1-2	CASSFGQGGYGYTF	TGCGCCAGCAGCTTTGGACAGGGGGGCTATGGCTACACCTTC
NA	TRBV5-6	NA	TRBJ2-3	CASSLGGFTDTQYF	TGTGCCAGCAGCTTGGGAGGGTTCACAGATACGCAGTATTTT
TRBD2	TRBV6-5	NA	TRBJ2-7	CASGGGSSYEQYF	TGTGCCAGCGGGGGGGGAAGCTCCTACGAGCAGTACTTC
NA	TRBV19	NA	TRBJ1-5	CASSIQASQPQHF	TGTGCCAGTAGTATCCAGGCGAGTCAGCCCCAGCATTTT
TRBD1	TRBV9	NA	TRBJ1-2	CASSGQTGYDGYTF	TGTGCCAGCAGCGGGCAGACAGGGTACGATGGCTACACCTTC
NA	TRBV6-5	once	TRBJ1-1	CASSNPRTSIGAFF	TGTGCCAGCAGTAATCCTAGGACATCCATAGGAGCTTTCTTT
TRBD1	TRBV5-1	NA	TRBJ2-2	CASSLGQGAAGELFF	TGCGCCAGCAGCTTGGGACAGGGGGCCGCCGGGGAGCTGTTTTTT
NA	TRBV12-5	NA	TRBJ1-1	CASGYQRTEAFF	TGTGCTAGTGGTTATCAGCGGACTGAAGCTTTCTTT
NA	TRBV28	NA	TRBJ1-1	CASSPSLKSARRTEAFF	TGTGCCAGCAGTCCCTCCCTCAAGTCGGCTCGGAGAACTGAAGCTTTCTTT